This T cell receptor beta chain came from a study of blood T cells in healthy people across ages. Study details: Template switching recovered approximately one barcoded beta molecule for every two T cells.

Points from the study as a whole: Those diversity estimates obtained from one million T cells were thought to be underestimates.

CDR1 LGHDT and CDR2 YNNKEL come from the germline V gene (reference sequence). V lost 2 bases to trimming and J lost 6 bases, with 11 bases between them. This CDR3 is 14 amino acids long. Each donor gave roughly 9.1 milliliters of peripheral blood. A second PCR of 7 to 11 cycles used a sample-barcoded 5' primer and a J-beta primer mix. With 12 random nucleotides, a template-switch adaptor tagged each individual cDNA molecule. TCRdb fed the 5' RACE reads into MiXCR, producing one record per CDR3 protein. This repertoire shows about 810,000 distinct CDR3 sequences, 35% to 40% found once; its top ten account for roughly 13%. Concerning this clonotype: The antigen is undetermined.

This rearrangement joins TRBV3-1 to TRBJ2-1; D not resolved. The receptor was derived from a man aged 18 to 29 in good health. Sequenced input: blood. CDR3 loop: CASSQMTGFNEQFF. For the CDR3, the DNA is TGTGCCAGCAGCCAAATGACTGGCTTCAATGAGCAGTTCTTC.